The 26 T cell receptor beta chains below all came from one sample that was sequenced in a study of blood T cell repertoires in COVID-19. Assay: immunoSEQ multiplex PCR; the TCRdb copy retains only in-frame clones and omits some. This sample has hundreds of thousands of clones, with just over 85% found just once. Input material: peripheral blood. Receptor source: a woman between 25 and 40 years old with active or convalescent COVID-19.

V usage is TRBV2 and J usage is TRBJ2-7; 7 nucleotides agree with TRBD1. There are 16 residues in the CDR3. With 9 bases clipped from V and 1 base from J, the junction kept 15 bases outside the gene matches. The germline CDR1 and CDR2 sequences are SNHLY and FYNNEI. The CDR3 region is CASRGQAQLGSYEQYF. The DNA for the CDR3 is TGTGCCAGTAGGGGGCAGGCCCAGCTTGGGTCCTACGAGCAGTACTTC.

The chain links TRBV25-1 to TRBJ1-1; 8 nucleotides align to TRBD1. CDR1 is MGHDK, CDR2 SYGVNS, per germline. The V and J ends lost 6 bases and 0 bases, in that order; junction bases with no gene match: 6. The CDR3 is 15 residues long. CDR3 nucleotide sequence: TGTGCCAGCAGCACCCAGGGGGCCCTGAACACTGAAGCTTTCTTT. This translates into CASSTQGALNTEAFF.

The chain links TRBV25-1 to TRBJ2-2; 8 bases fit TRBD1. The CDR3 sequence is 17 residues long. Germline V gene sequence: CDR1 MGHDK, CDR2 SYGVNS. J lost 2 bases, V lost 5 bases, and 10 bases had no gene match. In nucleotides, the CDR3 is TGTGCCAGCAGTACCCTTTGGACAGGGTTTAACACCGGGGAGCTGTTTTTT. This translates into CASSTLWTGFNTGELFF. The full variable domain, in which reference TRBV25-1 and TRBJ2-2 provide the parts outside the CDR3, is EADIYQTPRYLVIGTGKKITLECSQTMGHDKMYWYQQDPGMELHLIHYSYGVNSTEKGDLSSESTVSRIRTEHFPLTLESARPSHTSQYLCASSTLWTGFNTGELFFGEGSRLTVL.

The gene calls are TRBV10-3 and TRBJ1-6; possible D gene TRBD1, 6 bases. Germline values: CDR1 ENHRY, CDR2 SYGVKD. The V and J ends lost 10 bases and 10 bases respectively, with 20 bases between them. This CDR3 comprises 14 residues. DNA for the CDR3: TGTGCCACGGCAGCGGGGGGCGGGTCCTCACCCCTCCACTTT. It translates to CATAAGGGSSPLHF.

V is TRBV19 and J is TRBJ1-2; 7 positions match TRBD1. Germline V gene sequence: CDR1 LNHDA, CDR2 SQIVND (reference sequence). The V and J ends lost 6 bases and 6 bases, in that order; junction bases with no gene match: 7. The CDR3 sequence is 13 residues long. The CDR3 DNA reads TGTGCCAGTAGCCTCGACAGGGAAGATGGCTACACCTTC. Amino acids: CASSLDREDGYTF. The entire variable domain, with the rest obtained from reference TRBV19 and TRBJ1-2, is as follows: DGGITQSPKYLFRKEGQNVTLSCEQNLNHDAMYWYRQDPGQGLRLIYYSQIVNDFQKGDIAEGYSVSREKKESFPLTVTSAQKNPTAFYLCASSLDREDGYTFGSGTRLTVV.

V gene TRBV27 combines with J gene TRBJ2-2; 13 bases line up with TRBD2. Trimming cost V 5 bases and J 8 bases; bases outside gene matches: 5. In germline, CDR1 is MNHEY, CDR2 SMNVEV (reference sequence). The length of the CDR3 is 15 residues. The CDR3: CASSTGTSGIGELFF. The CDR3, as DNA: TGTGCCAGCAGTACAGGGACTAGCGGGATAGGGGAGCTGTTTTTT.

The chain uses TRBV18 and TRBJ1-2, with 11 positions matching TRBD1. The CDR3 runs to 12 residues. Germline V gene sequence: CDR1 KGHSH, CDR2 LQKENI. With 4 bases clipped from V and 13 bases from J, the junction kept 5 bases outside the gene matches. In DNA form, the CDR3 reads TGTGCCAGCTCACAGAATGGACAGGGGGCCACCTTC. Encoded protein: CASSQNGQGATF.

This sequence joins TRBV5-1 and TRBJ2-7, with 8 bases identical to TRBD2. The ends lost 4 bases at V and 0 bases at J; junction bases unmatched: 6. This CDR3 region has 15 residues. From germline, CDR1 is SGHRS and CDR2 YFSETQ. CDR3 loop: CASSITGTSSYEQYF. The CDR3 DNA sequence: TGCGCCAGCAGCATAACCGGGACTAGCTCCTACGAGCAGTACTTC.

V gene TRBV5-1 combines with J gene TRBJ1-2; D uncertain. The CDR3 has 15 amino acids. The germline V and J ends were trimmed by 1 base and 6 bases, with 16 bases remaining between them. Germline V gives CDR1 SGHRS, CDR2 YFSETQ. CDR3 in DNA: TGCGCCAGCAGCTTGTTTGACGGGAAAAGCGATGGCTACACCTTC. Its protein product is CASSLFDGKSDGYTF.

The V call is TRBV10-1, the J call TRBJ1-6, with 10 nucleotides matching TRBD1. Germline V gene sequence: CDR1 WNHNN, CDR2 SYGVQD (reference sequence). Germline trimming cut 3 bases from V and 9 bases from J; bases unmatched to any gene: 5. The CDR3 extends over 15 amino acids. The CDR3 protein is CASSEVGTGVSPLHF. CDR3 bases: TGCGCCAGCAGTGAAGTCGGGACAGGGGTTTCACCCCTCCACTTT.

This chain uses TRBV27 with TRBJ2-1; D is unclear. This CDR3 contains 13 residues. The germline V gene encodes CDR1 MNHEY and CDR2 SMNVEV (reference sequence). Trimming removed 3 bases at V and 7 bases at J, with 10 bases between. The CDR3 here is CASSFDIGNEQFF. The CDR3 DNA follows: TGTGCCAGCAGTTTTGATATCGGGAATGAGCAGTTCTTC.

The genes are TRBV4-1 and TRBJ2-1, with TRBD2 matching over 16 bases. Germline CDR1 is MGHRA and CDR2 is YSYEKL. The CDR3 runs 17 residues. Trimming took 4 bases from V and 5 from J; bases not matched to a gene: 5. Written as DNA, the CDR3 is TGCGCCAGCAGCCGGGGACTAGCGGGGGGGCGCGACAATGAGCAGTTCTTC. Its translation: CASSRGLAGGRDNEQFF.

This clone was observed a few times. This rearrangement joins TRBV10-2 to TRBJ1-5, with 8 bases that match TRBD1. There are 15 residues in the CDR3. Germline trimming cut 3 bases from V and 7 bases from J; bases unmatched to any gene: 8. CDR1 and CDR2 from the germline V gene are WSHSY and SAAADI. CDR3 DNA sequence: TGCGCCAGCAGTGACCGCGACAGGGGCCGGCAGCCCCAGCATTTT. This translates into CASSDRDRGRQPQHF.

V and J are TRBV4-2 and TRBJ2-3, with TRBD1 matching over 7 bases. Germline values: CDR1 LGHNA, CDR2 YNFKEQ. Losses at the gene ends were 3 bases for V and 3 bases for J; bases not matched to a gene: 6. CDR3 length: 15 amino acids. The CDR3: CASSQTTGATDTQYF. Here the CDR3 DNA reads TGTGCCAGCAGCCAGACAACAGGGGCGACAGATACGCAGTATTTT.

J is TRBJ2-1 and V is TRBV7-5; TRBD1 is the table's D call, not checked against the DNA. TRBV7-5 is a pseudogene segment. The CDR3 covers 19 residues. The CDR3 DNA sequence: TGTGTCAGAAGCTTCTATTACAGTCCTGGGCGCAAGTTCTACAATGAGCAGTTCTTC. Amino acids: CVRSFYYSPGRKFYNEQFF.

This clone was seen more than once but under ten times. CDR3 DNA: TGTGCCAGCAGTATGTCTAGCGGGGGTTACGAGCAGTACTTC. It codes for CASSMSSGGYEQYF. The J gene is TRBJ2-7, the V gene TRBV27, with 10 nucleotides matching TRBD2. The V gene's germline CDR1 is MNHEY and CDR2 SMNVEV (reference sequence). The CDR3 sequence is 14 residues long. The J segment lost 4 bases and the V segment lost 5 bases, leaving 5 bases of the junction unmatched.

This CDR3 reads CASSLGRDRRLEQYF. CDR3 DNA sequence: TGTGCCAGCAGCTTGGGCCGGGACAGGCGACTCGAGCAGTACTTC. The V gene is TRBV7-2, the J gene TRBJ2-7; TRBD1 matches at 8 bases. J gave up 6 bases and V 3 bases, and 10 bases lay outside the gene matches. Germline-derived CDR1 and CDR2 are SGHTA and FQGNSA. The CDR3 totals 15 residues.

This rearrangement joins TRBV15 to TRBJ1-1, with D possibly being TRBD1 (5 bases). Trimming shortened V by 4 bases and J by 6 bases, and 21 bases separated the two germline ends. The CDR3 runs 16 residues. Per the germline V gene, CDR1 is LNHNV and CDR2 is YYDKDF (reference sequence). The CDR3 sequence: CATSKGAGLGGAEAFF. CDR3 coding DNA: TGTGCCACCAGCAAAGGGGCAGGTCTCGGCGGTGCTGAAGCTTTCTTT.

The chain joins TRBV29-1 to TRBJ1-1; TRBD1 might be the D (6 bases). The germline V gene has CDR1 SQVTM and CDR2 ANQGSEA. This CDR3 has 13 amino acids. Deletions cut 4 bases from V and 0 bases from J, with 9 bases between. CDR3 coding DNA: TGCAGCGTTGTACCAGGGGTGAACACTGAAGCTTTCTTT. It encodes CSVVPGVNTEAFF.

The V gene is TRBV5-6, the J gene TRBJ2-5, with a tentative D call TRBD1 (5 bases). Trimming pared 0 bases from V and 1 base from J, leaving 7 bases between. Germline V lookup: CDR1 SGHDT, CDR2 YYEEEE. CDR3 size: 14 residues. The CDR3 bases are TGTGCCAGCAGCTTGGGACAGTCCCAAGAGACCCAGTACTTC. Translation: CASSLGQSQETQYF.

The chain combines TRBV6-5 with TRBJ1-3; 9 positions match TRBD1. The CDR3 loop spans 15 amino acids. Per the germline V gene, CDR1 is MNHEY and CDR2 is SVGAGI. The V segment lost 5 bases and the J segment 4 bases; nucleotides outside the gene matches: 6. DNA of the CDR3: TGTGCCAGCAGTAAACCCGGGACAGGGGGAAACACCATATATTTT. Its translation is CASSKPGTGGNTIYF.

This chain uses TRBV2 with TRBJ1-3; 8 bases are shared with TRBD1. Germline V lookup: CDR1 SNHLY, CDR2 FYNNEI. The CDR3 consists of 15 residues. Trimming took 4 bases from V and 3 from J; bases not matched to a gene: 5. CDR3 nucleotides: TGTGCCAGCAGTGTCCAGGGGGCTAGTGGAAACACCATATATTTT. It codes for CASSVQGASGNTIYF.

The genes are TRBV28 and TRBJ1-2; 10 bases align to TRBD1. This CDR3 has 16 residues. J was trimmed by 7 bases and V by 5 bases; bases with no gene match: 13. Germline values: CDR1 MDHEN, CDR2 SYDVKM. The CDR3: CASSASAPGQGFGYTF. The CDR3 nucleotides are TGTGCCAGCAGTGCCAGCGCCCCGGGACAGGGGTTTGGCTACACCTTC.

This clone was observed many times. The chain recombines TRBV5-5 with TRBJ1-4; D perhaps matches TRBD1 (5 bases). This CDR3 has 15 amino acids. The germline V gene has CDR1 SGHKS and CDR2 YYEKEE (reference sequence). V shed 1 base and J shed 8 bases, with 15 bases lying between them. CDR3 sequence reads: CASSLFGGVGEKLFF. The CDR3 nucleotides read TGTGCCAGCAGCTTGTTCGGGGGAGTAGGAGAAAAACTGTTTTTT.

This clone was observed a few times. This chain uses TRBV27 with TRBJ2-3; 9 bases fit TRBD2. The germline gives CDR1 MNHEY, CDR2 SMNVEV (reference sequence). This CDR3 spans 13 amino acids. V was pared by 8 bases and J by 3 bases, with 3 bases of the junction left unmatched. CDR3 loop: CASRAGGTDTQYF. CDR3 coding DNA: TGTGCCAGCCGAGCGGGGGGAACAGATACGCAGTATTTT.

The chain couples TRBV5-5 to TRBJ1-1; 7 bases line up with TRBD1. The V gene's germline CDR1 is SGHKS and CDR2 YYEKEE (reference sequence). V was clipped by 4 bases and J by 10 bases; unmatched bases: 13. This CDR3 has 14 residues. As DNA, the CDR3 is TGTGCCAGCAGCGGGGGCCAGGGGGACTTTAGAGCTTTCTTT. Encoded protein: CASSGGQGDFRAFF.